The 25 T cell receptor beta chains given below trace back to one sample, sequenced in a study of post-analysis software for immune sequencing data. No antigen has been assigned to these receptors. Study conclusions and caveats: The study found TRBV5-6, TRBV5-1 and TRBV20-1 among roughly 5 TRBV segments more frequent in patients than controls.

cDNA libraries of TCR beta carried unique molecular identifiers. Via MiXCR, TCRdb re-called the PCR reads, giving one row per CDR3 protein. The sample comprises 430,000 or so distinct CDR3 sequences, 30% to 40% of which are singletons, and around 8% rests with the top ten. Sequencing was carried out using blood. The receptors originated from a girl aged 2-10 years with multiple sclerosis.

There are a few counts of this clonotype. The gene calls are TRBV19 and TRBJ1-2; no firm D call. The CDR3 has 12 amino acids. Looked up from germline, CDR1 is LNHDA and CDR2 is SQIVND (reference sequence). Trimming removed 6 bases from V and 10 bases from J, with 15 bases in between. The CDR3 nucleotides are TGTGCCAGTAGCGCCCAGGAAGCCCCCTACACCTTC. The encoded protein is CASSAQEAPYTF.

Only a few counts were recorded for this clonotype. The V and J genes are TRBV20-1 and TRBJ2-5; tentative D call: TRBD2 (6 bases). There are 19 residues in the CDR3. The germline V gene has CDR1 DFQATT and CDR2 SNEGSKA (reference sequence). V lost 0 bases and J lost 2, with 25 bases in between. The CDR3 sequence: CSAREAGTHTGWWQETQYF. In DNA, the CDR3 is TGCAGTGCTAGAGAGGCCGGGACTCACACCGGATGGTGGCAAGAGACCCAGTACTTC.

J is TRBJ1-1 and V is TRBV2; D uncertain. Germline-derived CDR1 and CDR2 are SNHLY and FYNNEI. This CDR3 contains 12 residues. The germline V and J ends were trimmed by 1 base and 4 bases, with 4 bases remaining between them. In DNA, the CDR3 is TGTGCCAGCAGTGAAGTGATCACTGAAGCTTTCTTT. Encoded protein: CASSEVITEAFF.

This clonotype appeared a few times. The chain combines TRBV20-1 with TRBJ1-2; no clear D gene. The CDR3 is made up of 12 amino acids. CDR1 is DFQATT, CDR2 SNEGSKA, per germline (reference sequence). V lost 3 bases, J lost 8 bases, and 13 bases lay in between. CDR3 residues: CSASLVIGGYTF. The CDR3 region has the DNA TGCAGTGCTAGCCTTGTGATTGGGGGCTACACCTTC.

The V and J genes are TRBV2 and TRBJ2-7, with 14 bases aligning to TRBD2. The CDR3 is 15 residues long. CDR1 SNHLY and CDR2 FYNNEI come from the germline V gene. V shed 6 bases, J shed 2 bases, and the junction held 3 bases outside the gene matches. CDR3 sequence: CASRGLAGDPYEQYF. The CDR3 coding sequence is TGTGCCAGCAGGGGACTAGCGGGGGATCCCTACGAGCAGTACTTC.

The rearrangement uses TRBV5-1 and TRBJ2-1, with D hard to call. Trimming shortened V by 5 bases and J by 3 bases, and 9 bases separated the two germline ends. CDR3 length: 13 residues. Germline CDR1 reads SGHRS; CDR2 reads YFSETQ. CDR3 protein: CASRVASYNEQFF. In DNA form, the CDR3 reads TGCGCCAGCAGAGTCGCTAGCTACAATGAGCAGTTCTTC.

The chain links TRBV20-1 to TRBJ1-5, with D unresolved. This CDR3 is built from 14 residues. The germline CDR1 and CDR2 sequences are DFQATT and SNEGSKA (reference sequence). V lost 0 bases to trimming and J lost 6 bases, with 12 bases between them. CDR3 nucleotide sequence: TGCAGTGCTAGAGATCGTCTTTCCGGTCAGCCCCAGCATTTT. Encoded protein: CSARDRLSGQPQHF.

The CDR3 DNA is TGTGCCAGCAGTATTAGCGGGACTCCGCATCTGGGGCGGTTCTTC. This translates into CASSISGTPHLGRFF. The V and J genes are TRBV12-3 or TRBV12-4 and TRBJ2-1; 8 bases map to TRBD2. The CDR3 covers 15 residues. Trimming at V came to 5 bases and at J to 15 bases, leaving 18 bases not matched to a gene.

In this sample, this clonotype turned up a few times. J is TRBJ2-5 and V is TRBV3-1; D is unclear. The CDR3 runs 16 residues. CDR1 and CDR2 (germline): LGHDT, YNNKEL (reference sequence). V lost 0 bases to trimming and J lost 2 bases, with 13 bases between them. The CDR3 loop is CASSQDSPRLQETQYF. The CDR3 region has the DNA TGTGCCAGCAGCCAAGATTCCCCTCGGCTACAAGAGACCCAGTACTTC.

The chain employs TRBV24-1 and TRBJ2-7, with 11 bases that match TRBD2. The trim removed 4 bases at V and 7 bases at J, leaving 8 bases unmatched. Per germline, CDR1 KGHDR and CDR2 SFDVKD. The length of the CDR3 is 15 residues. CDR3 region: CATSDGTSGGLEQYF. For the CDR3, the DNA is TGTGCCACCAGTGACGGGACTAGCGGCGGTCTGGAGCAGTACTTC.

In its sample, this clonotype was seen a few times. V and J are TRBV6-2 or TRBV6-3 and TRBJ2-1; TRBD2 matches at 11 bases. The CDR3 sequence is 16 residues long. Germline-derived CDR1 and CDR2 are MNHEY and SVGEGT. The junction had 10 bases not matched to a gene; V was cut back by 6 bases and J by 6 bases. CDR3 sequence reads: CASSDELAGEANEQFF. The CDR3 nucleotides read TGTGCCAGCAGCGACGAACTAGCGGGGGAGGCCAATGAGCAGTTCTTC.

This clonotype was counted between two and nine times. The chain couples TRBV28 to TRBJ2-1; D unresolved. CDR1 MDHEN and CDR2 SYDVKM come from the germline V gene. The CDR3 is 12 amino acids. Trimming took 3 bases from V and 5 from J, leaving 5 bases between them. The CDR3 sequence is CASSFDNNEQFF. The CDR3 nucleotides are TGTGCCAGCAGTTTTGACAACAATGAGCAGTTCTTC.

The chain carries TRBV12-3 or TRBV12-4 and TRBJ1-5; possibly TRBD1 for D (5 bases). Trimming took off 6 bases at V and 5 bases at J, with 14 bases between the two ends. This CDR3 is 14 amino acids long. The CDR3 loop reads CASSLQDWDQPQHF. The DNA of the CDR3 is TGTGCCAGCAGCTTACAGGACTGGGATCAGCCCCAGCATTTT.

With regard to this clonotype: A junction boundary mismatches the germline segment, possibly from a read error. The rearrangement joins TRBV25-1 to TRBJ2-3; D is perhaps TRBD1 (5 bases). Germline-derived CDR1 and CDR2 are MGHDK and SYGVNS. The CDR3 has 17 residues. The CDR3 is CAGSGPWQGRAANTQYF. Written as DNA, the CDR3 is TGTGCCGGCAGTGGTCCGTGGCAGGGCAGGGCGGCTAATACGCAGTATTTT.

This CDR3 reads CATSTPNLATKNTGELFF. The CDR3 bases are TGTGCCACCAGCACGCCAAATTTAGCGACCAAGAACACCGGGGAGCTGTTTTTT. The rearrangement links TRBV15 to TRBJ2-2; TRBD2 is a possible D gene (5 bases). Germline V gene data show CDR1 as LNHNV and CDR2 as YYDKDF (reference sequence). Trimming stripped 4 bases from V and 1 base from J, with 19 bases between. The CDR3 has 18 amino acids. The whole variable domain, remainder taken from reference TRBV15 and TRBJ2-2, is DAMVIQNPRYQVTQFGKPVTLSCSQTLNHNVMYWYQQKSSQAPKLLFHYYDKDFNNEADTPDNFQSRRPNTSFCFLDIRSPGLGDTAMYLCATSTPNLATKNTGELFFGEGSRLTVL.

Turning to this clonotype: With a much larger clone just one base away, this may be a read error. The V and J genes are TRBV12-3 or TRBV12-4 and TRBJ2-4; 12 bases align to TRBD2. TRBJ2-7 matches the DNA end more closely, so the J call is doubtful. The CDR3 loop spans 14 amino acids. CDR3 nucleotide sequence: TGTGCCAGCAGTGGACTAGCGGGATCCTACGAGCAGTACTTC. It is translated as CASSGLAGSYEQYF.

V is TRBV10-3 and J is TRBJ2-7, with D perhaps matching TRBD1 (5 bases). CDR1 is ENHRY and CDR2 is SYGVKD in the germline V gene. This CDR3 region has 15 residues. With 2 bases removed from V and 4 bases from J, the gap between germline ends came to 15 bases. CDR3 sequence (DNA): TGTGCCATCAGTGAGCTTAATCAGGGTGCGTACGAGCAGTACTTC. Amino acids: CAISELNQGAYEQYF.

The chain's CDR3 is CASSFGPPLGNTQYF. Written as DNA, the CDR3 is TGCGCCAGCAGCTTTGGGCCCCCGCTCGGGAATACGCAGTATTTT. The chain carries TRBV5-1 and TRBJ2-3, with a possible D match to TRBD2 (5 bases). V shed 2 bases and J shed 7 bases, with 17 bases lying between them. The CDR3 runs to 15 residues. Per the germline V gene, CDR1 is SGHRS and CDR2 is YFSETQ.

This clonotype was picked up a small number of times. The rearrangement links TRBV6-6 to TRBJ2-4, with TRBD2 as a possible D gene (6 bases). The CDR3 length is 15 residues. Germline V lookup: CDR1 MNHNY, CDR2 SVGAGI (reference sequence). Trimming left V 8 bases short and J 2 bases short, with 16 bases between. Here the CDR3 DNA reads TGTGCCAGCCAACTAGTAGCGGCATCCAAAAACATTCAGTACTTC. Its translation is CASQLVAASKNIQYF.

In this sample, this clonotype is medium-sized. The chain links TRBV29-1 to TRBJ1-2, with 10 bases matching TRBD1. The CDR3 length is 14 residues. The J segment lost 5 bases and the V segment lost 6 bases, leaving 9 bases of the junction unmatched. Germline-derived CDR1 and CDR2 are SQVTM and ANQGSEA. DNA of the CDR3: TGCAGCGTGGACAGCCGGACAGGGGGATATGGCTACACCTTC. Protein product: CSVDSRTGGYGYTF.

The V gene is TRBV5-1, the J gene TRBJ1-2; possibly TRBD1 for D (6 bases). The CDR3 totals 13 residues. Trimming took 3 bases from V and 6 from J, leaving 12 bases between them. Per germline, CDR1 SGHRS and CDR2 YFSETQ. The CDR3 reads CASSWGALDGYTF. CDR3 nucleotides: TGCGCCAGCAGCTGGGGGGCCTTGGATGGCTACACCTTC.

J is TRBJ2-6 and V is TRBV29-1, with D uncertain. The CDR3 has 13 amino acids. Deletions cut 4 bases from V and 0 bases from J, with 4 bases between. CDR1 SQVTM and CDR2 ANQGSEA come from the germline V gene. The CDR3, as DNA: TGCAGCGTTGCTTACTCTGGGGCCAACGTCCTGACTTTC. Translating it yields CSVAYSGANVLTF.

This clonotype was seen many times. One end of the junction does not line up with germline, which may come from a read error. This sequence joins TRBV5-1 and TRBJ2-5; D not certain. Germline V CDR1 and CDR2: SGHRS, YFSETQ. There are 11 residues in the CDR3. For the CDR3, the DNA is TGTGCCAGCAGCAGCCAAGAGACCCAGTACTTC. It codes for CASSSQETQYF. Drawing the rest from reference TRBV5-1 and TRBJ2-5, the complete variable domain is KAGVTQTPRYLIKTRGQQVTLSCSPISGHRSVSWYQQTPGQGLQFLFEYFSETQRNKGNFPGRFSGRQFSNSRSEMNVSTLELGDSALYLCASSSQETQYFGPGTRLLVL.

V and J are TRBV7-2 and TRBJ2-5, with a possible D match to TRBD2 (6 bases). The germline CDR1 and CDR2 sequences are SGHTA and FQGNSA. The CDR3 consists of 14 residues. The V gene lost 5 bases and the J gene lost 3 bases, with 13 bases spanning the gap. The CDR3 DNA reads as TGTGCCAGCAGCCGACTAGTTTGGGAAGAGACCCAGTACTTC. This encodes CASSRLVWEETQYF.

This clonotype has a handful of counts. The gene calls are TRBV7-7 and TRBJ2-5; the match to TRBD2 covers 11 bases. V shed 5 bases and J 7 bases; nucleotides not matched to a gene: 3. Looked up from germline, CDR1 is SSHAT and CDR2 is FNYEAQ (reference sequence). CDR3 length equals 13 residues. The CDR3 DNA is TGTGCCAGCAGCCGACTAGCGGGGAGGACCCAGTACTTC. This sequence encodes CASSRLAGRTQYF.